Listed below are T cell receptor beta chains from one sample, sequenced in a study of cytomegalovirus exposure and HLA in healthy donors. TCRdb keeps only in-frame clones here, not all; method: immunoSEQ multiplex PCR. The sample contains roughly 77,000 clones, 55% to 75% of which appear only once. Source material: PBMCs. Source of these receptors: a woman aged 40 to 50 in good health and CMV-seropositive. CDR3s include the opening cysteine and the closing phenylalanine or tryptophan. The D gene is left open where the match is weak. The size field is filled for only some rows; it gives once, few, many or a size class.

clone_size d_call j_call v_call cdr3_nt cdr3_aa
few TRBD1 TRBJ2-2 TRBV29-1 TGCAGCACAAAGGACAGGGTGACCGGGGAGCTGTTTTTT CSTKDRVTGELFF
. . TRBJ2-1 TRBV5-5 TGTGCCAGCACCGAGACTGTACCTCGGGGCAATGAGCAGTTCTTC CASTETVPRGNEQFF
. . TRBJ1-4 TRBV18 TGTGCCAGCACGACGTCGAGGGGGGGGGATGAAAAACTGTTTTTT CASTTSRGGDEKLFF
. . TRBJ1-6 TRBV6-5 TGTGCCAGCAGCGCGGCCGACAGATATAATTCACCCCTCCACTTT CASSAADRYNSPLHF
few . TRBJ1-1 TRBV5-1 TGCGCCAGCAGCTTGGACCCGGGGGTGAACACTGAAGCTTTCTTT CASSLDPGVNTEAFF
. TRBD1 TRBJ1-2 TRBV4-2 TGTGCCAGCAGCCAAGAGGGACAGCCAAATGGCTACACCTTC CASSQEGQPNGYTF
. . TRBJ2-3 TRBV5-6 TGTGCCAGCAGCGGCTACAGGGGCACAGATACGCAGTATTTT CASSGYRGTDTQYF
. TRBD2 TRBJ2-1 TRBV4-1 TGCGCCAGCAGCCGAGCGGGAGCTTACAATGAGCAGTTCTTC CASSRAGAYNEQFF
few . TRBJ2-5 TRBV10-1 TGCGCCAGCAGTGGGTCGGAATCGGGGGAGACCCAGTACTTC CASSGSESGETQYF
few TRBD1 TRBJ1-2 TRBV7-8 TGTGCCAGCAGCCCCAGACGGGACAGACAAGACTACACCTTC CASSPRRDRQDYTF
few . TRBJ2-1 TRBV21-1 TGTGCCAGCAGCCGTAAGGGGGTCTCCTACAATGAGCAGTTCTTC CASSRKGVSYNEQFF
. . TRBJ1-4 TRBV18 TGTGCCAGCTCACCAGGACAGATTAATAATGAAAAACTGTTTTTT CASSPGQINNEKLFF
. . TRBJ1-5 TRBV2 TGTGCCAGCAGTCGTTCCTTTTTCAATCAGCCCCAGCATTTT CASSRSFFNQPQHF
. . TRBJ2-3 TRBV10-1 TGCGCCAGCTCGGGCAGGGCCCCAGATACGCAGTATTTT CASSGRAPDTQYF
. TRBD1 TRBJ1-6 TRBV9 TGTGCCAGCAGCGAAGGACAGGGAGATTCACCCCTCCACTTT CASSEGQGDSPLHF
. . TRBJ1-1 TRBV11-3 TGTGCCAGCAGCTTAGGGGGGGGTAGGGCCACTGAAGCTTTCTTT CASSLGGGRATEAFF
. . TRBJ2-3 TRBV4-1 TGCGCCAGCAGCCAAGGGTCGGTATACTTTAGCACAGATACGCAGTATTTT CASSQGSVYFSTDTQYF
. TRBD2 TRBJ2-2 TRBV9 TGTGCCAGCAGCCCCCGAGGGTCGGAACTAGCGGGGGGGCTTGGTTACACCGGGGAGCTGTTTTTT CASSPRGSELAGGLGYTGELFF
. . TRBJ1-1 TRBV7-9 TGTGCCAGCAGCTCGGGGGTGGGGGGGACTGAAGCTTTCTTT CASSSGVGGTEAFF
once TRBD1 TRBJ2-7 TRBV27 TGTGCCAGCTATCCTTACAAGGGACAGGAGATCCACGAGCAGTACTTC CASYPYKGQEIHEQYF
. . TRBJ2-7 TRBV2 TGTGCCAGCAAAGGGGACAACGAGCAGTACTTC CASKGDNEQYF
. . TRBJ2-1 TRBV9 TGTGCCAGCAGCGCCTACTACAATGAGCAGTTCTTC CASSAYYNEQFF
. . TRBJ1-1 TRBV7-2 TGTGCCAGCAGCTTACAGTTGAACACTGAAGCTTTCTTT CASSLQLNTEAFF
. TRBD1 TRBJ1-3 TRBV10-3 TGTGCCATATGGGCAGGGGGCGACTCTGGAAACACCATATATTTT CAIWAGGDSGNTIYF
. . TRBJ2-7 TRBV7-3 TGTGCCAGCAGTCTCTCTACGGTGCAGTACTTC CASSLSTVQYF
. TRBD2 TRBJ2-1 TRBV7-8 TGTGCCAGCAGCTTCCCCCCGTCGGTGGGACTACTGCGCTCGGTGCAGTTCTTC CASSFPPSVGLLRSVQFF
. . TRBJ1-2 TRBV6-1 TGTGCCAGCAGTAAGGACAGAAGCCATGGCTACACCTTC CASSKDRSHGYTF
. TRBD2 TRBJ2-5 TRBV7-2 TGTGCCAGCAGCTCCAACGGGGGGGCGGAGACCCAGTACTTC CASSSNGGAETQYF
. . TRBJ1-1 TRBV7-2 TGTGCCAGCAGCCTACAGCCTAACACTGAAGCTTTCTTT CASSLQPNTEAFF
few . TRBJ2-3 TRBV30 TGTGCCTGGACCATTACGGGAACAGATACGCAGTATTTT CAWTITGTDTQYF
few TRBD1 TRBJ1-1 TRBV2 TGTGCCGGAAAGGGACAGATGAACACTGAAGCTTTCTTT CAGKGQMNTEAFF
. TRBD2 TRBJ2-6 TRBV4-1 TGCGCCAGCAGCCAAGATCCTGTAGCGGGGATAACGACCGGGGCCAACGTCCTGACTTTC CASSQDPVAGITTGANVLTF
. TRBD1 TRBJ1-1 TRBV29-1 TGCAGCGCCGGCCCGACAGGGGGTACTGAAGCTTTCTTT CSAGPTGGTEAFF
. . TRBJ2-5 TRBV11-2 TGTGCCAGCAGCTTAGCCCTCTTCCCGGGCCAGTACTTC CASSLALFPGQYF
. . TRBJ2-3 TRBV7-2 TGTGCCAGCAGTCAAGGGGGGGGTTCAGATACGCAGTATTTT CASSQGGGSDTQYF
. TRBD1 TRBJ2-3 TRBV10-1 TGCGCCAGCAGTGAGTGGCAGGGGGACGATACGCAGTATTTT CASSEWQGDDTQYF
once . TRBJ1-1 TRBV7-2 TGTGCCAGCAGCTTAGTCGGGGTGGGGAGGGCCACTGAAGCTTTCTTT CASSLVGVGRATEAFF
. . TRBJ2-7 TRBV6-1 TGTGCCAGCAGTGAGCCCCGACAGTCAAGCTCCTACGAGCAGTACTTC CASSEPRQSSSYEQYF
. . TRBJ1-2 TRBV1 TGCACCAGCAGCCAAGATCGAGGGGGGGGATTCTATGGCTACACCTTC CTSSQDRGGGFYGYTF
. TRBD2 TRBJ2-3 TRBV2 TGTGCCAGCGAGCGGGGGCCCAGCACAGATACGCAGTATTTT CASERGPSTDTQYF
few TRBD2 TRBJ2-1 TRBV13 TGTGCCAGCAGCTCGACTAGCGGGGGGTCCAATGAGCAGTTCTTC CASSSTSGGSNEQFF
. . TRBJ2-5 TRBV5-4 TGTGCCAGCAGCTTGGGACTAGAGGAGACCCAGTACTTC CASSLGLEETQYF